Listed here are 5 T cell receptor beta chains from one sample, sequenced in a study of blood T cell repertoires in COVID-19. Repertoires were generated with immunoSEQ multiplex PCR, while TCRdb's copy carries only in-frame clones and drops some. The data contain roughly 380,000 clones, about nine tenths of them singletons. Material: PBMCs or T cells enriched from blood (not recorded which). These receptors all stem from a woman under 40 who had been exposed to COVID-19.

The chain recombines TRBV30 with TRBJ2-3, with D uncertain. The CDR3 has 13 amino acids. From germline, CDR1 is GTSNPN and CDR2 SVGIG (reference sequence). Trimming cost V 6 bases and J 3 bases, with 13 bases left between them. The CDR3 spells CACGGPRTDTQYF. The CDR3 bases are TGTGCCTGTGGCGGTCCTAGGACAGATACGCAGTATTTT.

The chain combines TRBV2 with TRBJ1-1; D ambiguous. The CDR3 extends over 13 amino acids. The germline V gene has CDR1 SNHLY and CDR2 FYNNEI. V was pared by 6 bases and J by 3 bases, with 11 bases between. CDR3 sequence: CASRGRRDTEAFF. In DNA form, the CDR3 reads TGTGCCAGCAGGGGTAGGAGGGACACTGAAGCTTTCTTT.

This chain uses TRBV5-5 with TRBJ2-1; TRBD2 matches at 14 bases. The germline V gene encodes CDR1 SGHKS and CDR2 YYEKEE (reference sequence). V was pared by 4 bases and J by 0 bases, with 9 bases of the junction left unmatched. The length of the CDR3 is 19 residues. CDR3 DNA sequence: TGTGCCAGCAGCCCCCTGGGACTAGCGGGGGTTAGCTCCTACAATGAGCAGTTCTTC. Translation: CASSPLGLAGVSSYNEQFF.

This CDR3 is CASTTGTDYQPQHF. In nucleotides, the CDR3 is TGTGCCAGCACCACCGGGACAGACTATCAGCCCCAGCATTTT. V usage is TRBV2 and J usage is TRBJ1-5, with 7 bases fitting TRBD1. CDR3 length: 14 residues. Germline trimming cut 7 bases from V and 5 bases from J; bases unmatched to any gene: 8. Germline V gene data show CDR1 as SNHLY and CDR2 as FYNNEI.

This chain joins TRBV11-1 and TRBJ1-1; 9 bases align to TRBD1. CDR1 and CDR2 from the germline V gene are SGHAT and FQDESV (reference sequence). The V and J ends lost 4 bases and 0 bases, in that order; junction bases with no gene match: 3. There are 15 residues in the CDR3. CDR3 region: CASSWDRVMNTEAFF. The CDR3 DNA reads TGTGCCAGCAGCTGGGACAGGGTAATGAACACTGAAGCTTTCTTT.